A single sample gave rise to the 26 T cell receptor beta chains below, sequenced in a study of T-cell memory formation after mild COVID-19 (dated by TCRdb to the early 2020s). Library preparation employed 5' RACE. Sequencing instrument: Illumina NovaSeq 6000. TCRdb trimmed public reads at Q25 via fastp, called clones via MiXCR and kept in-frame beta chains. All rows with the same CDR3 protein become a single entry with the most common DNA and genes. Within this sample are 500,000 to 550,000 distinct CDR3 sequences, with about a fifth of them counted one time only. Of the sample, roughly an eighth falls within the top ten clones. Source material: PBMCs or a T cell subset sorted from them (not recorded which). These receptor sequences come from an adult woman who had mild COVID-19 (a few samples of this study predate the infection). The sample titles of this study are shuffled in the database, so cell type and time point are left out; the donor was told from shared clones.

The rearrangement links TRBV18 to TRBJ2-5; TRBD1 matches 8 bases. The CDR3 extends over 15 amino acids. Per the germline V gene, CDR1 is KGHSH and CDR2 is LQKENI. V gave up 5 bases and J gave up 2 bases; unmatched junction bases: 7. CDR3 nucleotide sequence: TGTGCCAGCTCAGAGGGACAGGTAGTTCAAGAGACCCAGTACTTC. It encodes CASSEGQVVQETQYF.

The chain couples TRBV28 to TRBJ1-2; 9 bases are a match to TRBD1. CDR3 length: 17 residues. Germline values: CDR1 MDHEN, CDR2 SYDVKM. V shed 4 bases and J 5 bases; nucleotides not matched to a gene: 14. The CDR3 nucleotides are TGTGCCAGCAGTTCTTACAGGTTATCGACAGGGGGATATGGCTACACCTTC. It specifies CASSSYRLSTGGYGYTF.

The rearrangement joins TRBV24-1 to TRBJ1-1, with 8 bases aligning to TRBD1. This CDR3 region has 15 residues. CDR1 is KGHDR and CDR2 is SFDVKD in the germline V gene. Trimming took 3 bases from V and 3 from J; bases not matched to a gene: 5. CDR3 in DNA: TGTGCCACCAGTGATCCGAAACAGGGGGACACTGAAGCTTTCTTT. This gives the protein CATSDPKQGDTEAFF.

The V call is TRBV24-1, the J call TRBJ1-1; D perhaps matches TRBD1 (6 bases). The CDR3 extends over 14 amino acids. Trimming cost V 2 bases and J 8 bases, with 14 bases left between them. CDR1 and CDR2 (germline): KGHDR, SFDVKD. CDR3 nucleotides: TGTGCCACCAGTGATTCCGCAGGGGATAGGGAAGCTTTCTTT. It encodes CATSDSAGDREAFF.

The gene calls are TRBV30 and TRBJ2-3; tentatively, D is TRBD2 (6 bases). CDR1 is GTSNPN, CDR2 SVGIG, per germline (reference sequence). The CDR3 has 11 residues. V lost 8 bases, J lost 6 bases, and 12 bases lay in between. The CDR3 is CARGLGDTQYF. The CDR3 DNA follows: TGTGCCCGGGGGTTGGGGGATACGCAGTATTTT.

The genes are TRBV3-1 and TRBJ2-3, with D tentatively TRBD1 or TRBD2 (5 bases each). Looked up from germline, CDR1 is LGHDT and CDR2 is YNNKEL (reference sequence). CDR3 length equals 16 residues. Trimming took 1 base from V and 4 from J, leaving 15 bases between them. As DNA, the CDR3 is TGTGCCAGCAGCCAAGTCGAAAGGGGAGAGGCAGATACGCAGTATTTT. Its translation: CASSQVERGEADTQYF.

The chain links TRBV5-1 to TRBJ1-3; D unclear. CDR1 and CDR2 from the germline V gene are SGHRS and YFSETQ. Trimming shortened V by 1 base and J by 0 bases, and 8 bases separated the two germline ends. The CDR3 totals 15 residues. CDR3 DNA: TGCGCCAGCAGCTTGTCTTTCGGCTCTGGAAACACCATATATTTT. Protein sequence: CASSLSFGSGNTIYF.

This clonotype was seen only a few times. V gene TRBV6-5 combines with J gene TRBJ1-2, with a possible D match to TRBD1 (6 bases). CDR1 MNHEY and CDR2 SVGAGI come from the germline V gene. Trimming stripped 4 bases from V and 5 bases from J, with 14 bases between. This CDR3 spans 14 amino acids. Here the CDR3 DNA reads TGTGCCAGCAGTTTACGCCGACAGGTTTATGGCTACACCTTC. Translating it yields CASSLRRQVYGYTF.

This clonotype was counted a single time. The rearrangement links TRBV27 to TRBJ2-3; D is unresolved. Germline V lookup: CDR1 MNHEY, CDR2 SMNVEV (reference sequence). This CDR3 is built from 15 residues. V was trimmed by 6 bases and J by 2 bases, leaving 15 bases between them. Here the CDR3 DNA reads TGTGCCAGCAGAAAGGGTCCACGTTTCACAGATACGCAGTATTTT. This translates into CASRKGPRFTDTQYF.

The gene calls are TRBV20-1 and TRBJ2-1, with 10 positions matching TRBD2. V shed 3 bases and J 4 bases; nucleotides not matched to a gene: 9. CDR3 length: 16 residues. Per germline, CDR1 DFQATT and CDR2 SNEGSKA (reference sequence). The CDR3 sequence is CSARDRRTSGYNEQFF. CDR3 nucleotides: TGCAGTGCTAGGGACCGGAGGACTAGCGGATACAATGAGCAGTTCTTC.

At least ten counts were recorded for this clonotype. V is TRBV7-6 and J is TRBJ2-1, with a possible D match to TRBD2 (6 bases). The germline V gene has CDR1 SGHVS and CDR2 FNYEAQ. The V and J ends lost 1 base and 6 bases respectively, with 10 bases between them. The CDR3 extends over 14 amino acids. CDR3 amino acids: CASSLGDLGNEQFF. The CDR3 region has the DNA TGTGCCAGCAGCTTAGGGGACTTGGGCAATGAGCAGTTCTTC. Based on the CDR3 plus reference TRBV7-6 and TRBJ2-1, the full variable domain is GAGVSQSPRYKVTKRGQDVALRCDPISGHVSLYWYRQALGQGPEFLTYFNYEAQQDKSGLPNDRFSAERPEGSISTLTIQRTEQRDSAMYRCASSLGDLGNEQFFGPGTRLTVL.

There are many counts of this clonotype. CDR3 region: CASSSGRFTDTQYF. CDR3 nucleotides: TGTGCCAGCAGTAGCGGGAGATTTACAGATACGCAGTATTTT. The chain recombines TRBV27 with TRBJ2-3, with 8 bases aligning to TRBD2. J lost 3 bases, V lost 5 bases, and 4 bases had no gene match. Germline lookup yields CDR1 MNHEY and CDR2 SMNVEV (reference sequence). CDR3 length: 14 residues.

This clonotype was recorded a few times. This chain connects TRBV6-5 to TRBJ2-7, with D unclear. Trimming took off 0 bases at V and 5 bases at J, with 11 bases between the two ends. This CDR3 is built from 14 residues. Germline V gene lookup returns CDR1 MNHEY and CDR2 SVGAGI. CDR3 amino acids: CASSYSHEVDEQYF. The CDR3 nucleotides are TGTGCCAGCAGTTACTCCCACGAAGTGGACGAGCAGTACTTC.

The rearrangement links TRBV20-1 to TRBJ1-1, with 8 bases matching TRBD1. Trimming took 0 bases from V and 2 from J; bases not matched to a gene: 5. Germline-derived CDR1 and CDR2 are DFQATT and SNEGSKA (reference sequence). This CDR3 is 15 amino acids long. DNA of the CDR3: TGCAGTGCTAGAGATACCCAGGGGGCCAACACTGAAGCTTTCTTT. It is translated as CSARDTQGANTEAFF.

This rearrangement joins TRBV4-1 to TRBJ1-2; no definite D call. The CDR3 sequence is 16 residues long. V lost 3 bases and J 1 base, leaving 15 bases between the germline ends. Germline-derived CDR1 and CDR2 are MGHRA and YSYEKL. The CDR3 DNA sequence: TGCGCCAGCAGCCACGTGAAGGTAGAGGGTAACTATGGCTACACCTTC. Translating gives CASSHVKVEGNYGYTF.

CDR3 sequence reads: CASRTGTGTFNEKLFF. The CDR3 nucleotides read TGTGCCAGCAGGACCGGGACAGGGACTTTTAATGAAAAACTGTTTTTT. The V and J genes are TRBV12-3 or TRBV12-4 and TRBJ1-4, with 9 bases that match TRBD1. This CDR3 comprises 16 residues. V trimming: 6 bases; J trimming: 4 bases; junction bases outside the gene matches: 9.

The V gene is TRBV3-1, the J gene TRBJ2-3, with a possible D match to TRBD2 (5 bases). The ends were cut back, 6 bases at V and 5 bases at J, with 18 bases in the middle. The CDR3 spans 15 residues. CDR1 LGHDT and CDR2 YNNKEL come from the germline V gene (reference sequence). The chain's CDR3 is CASRGAAATEDTQYF. CDR3 nucleotides: TGTGCCAGCAGAGGAGCAGCGGCAACGGAAGATACGCAGTATTTT.

The V call is TRBV29-1, the J call TRBJ2-7; 7 bases map to TRBD1. CDR3 length equals 12 residues. With 4 bases clipped from V and 5 bases from J, the junction kept 5 bases outside the gene matches. Germline V gene sequence: CDR1 SQVTM, CDR2 ANQGSEA. CDR3 bases: TGCAGCGTTGGGACAGGTCGGAACGAGCAGTACTTC. Amino acid sequence: CSVGTGRNEQYF.

This clonotype has a count of ten or more. The rearrangement joins TRBV19 to TRBJ2-7; 7 positions match TRBD1. After removal of 10 bases from V and 2 bases from J, the junction contained 11 bases not matched to a gene. The germline V gene has CDR1 LNHDA and CDR2 SQIVND (reference sequence). The CDR3 spans 14 residues. CDR3 coding DNA: TGTGCCACCACACCACAGGGGCGGACCTACGAGCAGTACTTC. Translation: CATTPQGRTYEQYF.

Only a few counts were recorded for this clonotype. V and J are TRBV25-1 and TRBJ2-6; 11 nucleotides agree with TRBD1. Per germline, CDR1 MGHDK and CDR2 SYGVNS. Trimming cost V 3 bases and J 4 bases; bases outside gene matches: 5. The CDR3 is 17 amino acids. For the CDR3, the DNA is TGTGCCAGCAGTGATGGACAGGGGGCAGGGGGGGCCAACGTCCTGACTTTC. The encoded protein is CASSDGQGAGGANVLTF.

The V call is TRBV12-3 or TRBV12-4, the J call TRBJ1-2; D not resolved. V was pared by 5 bases and J by 8 bases, with 18 bases between. The CDR3 extends over 14 amino acids. CDR3 in DNA: TGTGCCAGCAGTACCCCCGGGGAGGAGCTAGGCTACACCTTC. It translates to CASSTPGEELGYTF.

This clonotype has just a few counts. This chain joins TRBV7-9 and TRBJ2-3; 13 bases fit TRBD2. The V segment lost 4 bases and the J segment 3 bases; nucleotides outside the gene matches: 7. Germline V CDR1 and CDR2: SEHNR, FQNEAQ (reference sequence). The CDR3 totals 17 residues. CDR3 in DNA: TGTGCCAGCAGCTCTGGACTAGCGGGAGTAGGGACAGATACGCAGTATTTT. It specifies CASSSGLAGVGTDTQYF.

This clonotype was observed a few times. The chain is built from TRBV6-5 and TRBJ2-5; D uncertain. Germline CDR1 is MNHEY and CDR2 is SVGAGI. Trimming removed 0 bases at V and 5 bases at J, with 7 bases between. The CDR3 loop spans 13 amino acids. The DNA of the CDR3 is TGTGCCAGCAGTTACTCCGGGTCGGAGACCCAGTACTTC. This sequence encodes CASSYSGSETQYF.

The chain employs TRBV20-1 and TRBJ1-1; weak D call: TRBD1 (6 bases). The CDR3 sequence is 14 residues long. Trimming took off 2 bases at V and 1 base at J, with 11 bases between the two ends. Germline V gene sequence: CDR1 DFQATT, CDR2 SNEGSKA (reference sequence). The CDR3 DNA follows: TGCAGTGCTAGACTCGGGGGACAGAACACTGAAGCTTTCTTT. Amino acids: CSARLGGQNTEAFF.

This clonotype was detected only a few times. The chain joins TRBV7-9 to TRBJ2-1; the D call may be TRBD1 or TRBD2 (5 bases each). From germline, CDR1 is SEHNR and CDR2 FQNEAQ (reference sequence). The germline V and J ends were trimmed by 3 bases and 5 bases, with 17 bases remaining between them. This CDR3 is built from 16 residues. The CDR3 sequence: CASSFLGHRGHNEQFF. The CDR3 DNA sequence: TGTGCCAGCAGCTTTCTAGGACATAGGGGACACAATGAGCAGTTCTTC.

This sequence joins TRBV2 and TRBJ1-2, with D uncertain. Germline V gene sequence: CDR1 SNHLY, CDR2 FYNNEI. The CDR3 is 15 amino acids. Between the trimmed V and J ends, which lost 2 bases and 4 bases, there was a span of 14 bases. In nucleotides, the CDR3 is TGTGCCAGCAGTGAAAGGATTCGGGGTGGCTATGGCTACACCTTC. Protein sequence: CASSERIRGGYGYTF.